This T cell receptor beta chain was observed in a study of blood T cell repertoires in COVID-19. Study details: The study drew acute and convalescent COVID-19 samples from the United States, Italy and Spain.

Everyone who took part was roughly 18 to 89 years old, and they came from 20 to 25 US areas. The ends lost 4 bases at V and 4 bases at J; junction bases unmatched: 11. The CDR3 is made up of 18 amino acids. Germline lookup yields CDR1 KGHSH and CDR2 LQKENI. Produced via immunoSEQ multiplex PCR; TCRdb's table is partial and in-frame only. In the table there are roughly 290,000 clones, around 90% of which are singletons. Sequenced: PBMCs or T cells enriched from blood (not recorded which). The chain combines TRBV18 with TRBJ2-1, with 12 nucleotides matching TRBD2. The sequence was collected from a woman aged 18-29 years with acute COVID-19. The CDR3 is CASSRWTSGKDGYNEQFF. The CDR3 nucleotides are TGTGCCAGCTCACGATGGACTAGCGGGAAGGATGGGTACAATGAGCAGTTCTTC.